The 31 T cell receptor beta chains reported below all come from one sample, sequenced in a study of Graves' ophthalmopathy and Graves' hyperthyroidism. From RNA, the CDR3 regions of TCR beta chains were amplified and sequenced. First-round RT-PCR employed HTBI primers, with a second-round multiplex PCR after it. Using its own MiXCR run on the multiplex PCR reads, TCRdb lists one record per CDR3 protein. The sample contains about 700,000 distinct CDR3 sequences, about two fifths of which appear only once. The sequenced sample was peripheral blood. Receptor source: an adult man with Graves' ophthalmopathy.

DNA of the CDR3: TGCAGTGCTAGAGATCGACAGACCCAGTACTTC. Encoded protein: CSARDRQTQYF. This chain links TRBV20-1 with TRBJ2-5; no firm D call. The germline V and J ends were trimmed by 0 bases and 6 bases, with 5 bases remaining between them. The CDR3 totals 11 residues. Germline V gene data show CDR1 as DFQATT and CDR2 as SNEGSKA (reference sequence).

This clonotype was seen a few times. The chain couples TRBV2 to TRBJ2-7; D unresolved. CDR1 is SNHLY and CDR2 is FYNNEI in the germline V gene. Trimming stripped 5 bases from V and 0 bases from J, with 8 bases between. The CDR3 spans 13 residues. The DNA for the CDR3 is TGTGCCAGCAGTATGGGAAACTCCTACGAGCAGTACTTC. Amino acid sequence: CASSMGNSYEQYF.

This clonotype was seen repeatedly, ten times or more. This chain connects TRBV2 to TRBJ1-5, with D unclear. V was trimmed by 2 bases and J by 1 base, leaving 12 bases between them. Per the germline V gene, CDR1 is SNHLY and CDR2 is FYNNEI. The CDR3 covers 16 residues. The CDR3 nucleotides are TGTGCCAGCAGTGAATTCGGTGCGGCAAGCAATCAGCCCCAGCATTTT. It encodes CASSEFGAASNQPQHF.

This clonotype was found a few times. The chain is built from TRBV19 and TRBJ1-2, with D uncertain. V lost 1 base and J lost 3, with 9 bases in between. The germline gives CDR1 LNHDA, CDR2 SQIVND (reference sequence). The CDR3 extends over 14 amino acids. This chain's CDR3 is CASSIGAGDYGYTF. CDR3 nucleotides: TGTGCCAGTAGTATAGGGGCAGGTGACTATGGCTACACCTTC.

This clonotype was picked up many times. The chain carries TRBV10-3 and TRBJ2-7; 9 nucleotides agree with TRBD1. V trimming: 7 bases; J trimming: 4 bases; junction bases outside the gene matches: 5. From germline, CDR1 is ENHRY and CDR2 SYGVKD. The CDR3 is 13 amino acids. CDR3 coding DNA: TGTGCCATCACCTCGGACAGGGGATACGAGCAGTACTTC. Encoded protein: CAITSDRGYEQYF.

The CDR3 here is CASSARGANVLTF. The DNA of the CDR3 is TGTGCCAGCAGTGCCCGTGGAGCCAACGTCCTGACTTTC. This chain links TRBV9 with TRBJ2-6; D is unclear. The CDR3 spans 13 residues. CDR1 is SGDLS and CDR2 is YYNGEE in the germline V gene. Trimming took 5 bases from V and 7 from J, leaving 10 bases between them.

This clonotype was counted once. This chain connects TRBV25-1 to TRBJ1-2; D might be TRBD1 (6 bases). The germline CDR1 and CDR2 sequences are MGHDK and SYGVNS. CDR3 length: 14 amino acids. Trimming removed 2 bases at V and 2 bases at J, with 9 bases between. In DNA form, the CDR3 reads TGTGCCAGCAGTGAACGGGGGGCGAACTATGGCTACACCTTC. Its protein product is CASSERGANYGYTF.

The chain uses TRBV4-3 and TRBJ1-1; TRBD1 might be the D (6 bases). CDR1 and CDR2 (germline): LGHNA, YSLEER. V lost 10 bases, J lost 4 bases, and 16 bases lay in between. The CDR3 sequence is 13 residues long. The CDR3 here is CATMGGASTEAFF. CDR3 nucleotide sequence: TGCGCCACCATGGGGGGGGCGTCCACTGAAGCTTTCTTT.

There are a few counts of this clonotype. At one of its ends the junction is not consistent with the germline gene, which may arise from a read error. The V gene is TRBV5-5, the J gene TRBJ2-7; D remains ambiguous. CDR1 is SGHKS and CDR2 is YYEKEE in the germline V gene (reference sequence). The CDR3 length is 12 residues. The CDR3: CASSLNNYGQYF. CDR3 bases: TGTGCCAGCAGCTTGAATAACTACGGGCAGTACTTC.

This clonotype was recorded at least ten times. The rearrangement uses TRBV10-3 and TRBJ1-1; the D gene is possibly TRBD1 (5 bases). V lost 11 bases and J 3 bases, leaving 16 bases between the germline ends. The CDR3 loop spans 13 amino acids. Germline CDR1 and CDR2: ENHRY and SYGVKD. The CDR3 DNA reads as TGTGCCTCCTGGGGGGTAGAGGACACTGAAGCTTTCTTT. Encoded protein: CASWGVEDTEAFF.

The gene calls are TRBV7-9 and TRBJ1-2, with 7 bases lining up with TRBD1. The V and J ends lost 1 base and 12 bases, in that order; junction bases with no gene match: 11. The CDR3 spans 14 residues. Per germline, CDR1 SEHNR and CDR2 FQNEAQ (reference sequence). CDR3 nucleotides: TGTGCCAGCAGCTTAGGACAGGGAGCCGATGGAAACACCTTC. Translating gives CASSLGQGADGNTF.

The V and J genes are TRBV10-2 and TRBJ1-1, with unresolved D. The CDR3 spans 14 residues. Germline CDR1 is WSHSY and CDR2 is SAAADI. The V and J ends lost 4 bases and 5 bases respectively, with 14 bases between them. CDR3 DNA: TGCGCCAGCAGTGGGGCAGACGGGAGGACTGAAGCTTTCTTT. This codes for CASSGADGRTEAFF.

There are many counts of this clonotype. This rearrangement joins TRBV29-1 to TRBJ1-4, with 8 bases lining up with TRBD1. The CDR3 runs to 12 residues. The germline CDR1 and CDR2 sequences are SQVTM and ANQGSEA. The V and J ends lost 5 bases and 8 bases, in that order; junction bases with no gene match: 4. In DNA form, the CDR3 reads TGCAGCGTTCGGACAGGGCCCGAAAAACTGTTTTTT. The encoded protein is CSVRTGPEKLFF.

This clonotype was observed at least ten times. The chain combines TRBV9 with TRBJ2-7, with 11 bases matching TRBD2. The CDR3 sequence is 15 residues long. Germline V gene data show CDR1 as SGDLS and CDR2 as YYNGEE. Trimming at V came to 4 bases and at J to 7 bases, leaving 10 bases not matched to a gene. CDR3 in DNA: TGTGCCAGCAGCATTGGACTAGCGGGCGGTGGTGAGCAGTACTTC. This sequence encodes CASSIGLAGGGEQYF.

This clonotype was counted at least ten times. V and J are TRBV7-8 and TRBJ1-5; 7 bases are a match to TRBD1. The CDR3 totals 15 residues. The V segment lost 1 base and the J segment 7 bases; nucleotides outside the gene matches: 7. The V gene's germline CDR1 is SGHVS and CDR2 FQNEAQ. The chain's CDR3 is CASSLVGGGRQPQHF. Here the CDR3 DNA reads TGTGCCAGCAGCTTAGTCGGAGGGGGCCGACAGCCCCAGCATTTT.

The chain couples TRBV11-1 to TRBJ1-6; 7 bases fit TRBD1. Trimming at V came to 7 bases and at J to 5 bases, leaving 5 bases not matched to a gene. The CDR3 has 14 residues. Germline CDR1 SGHAT, CDR2 FQDESV (reference sequence). The CDR3 DNA is TGTGCCAGCAAGGGGACAGATAATAATTCACCCCTCCACTTT. It translates to CASKGTDNNSPLHF.

This clonotype occurred many times. This rearrangement joins TRBV7-9 to TRBJ1-1; D may be TRBD1 (6 bases). The CDR3 is 16 amino acids. Germline CDR1 and CDR2: SEHNR and FQNEAQ (reference sequence). V lost 4 bases and J lost 0, with 15 bases in between. The CDR3 reads CASSSITGGMNTEAFF. The CDR3 DNA is TGTGCCAGCAGCTCAATCACGGGGGGCATGAACACTGAAGCTTTCTTT.

This chain links TRBV7-3 with TRBJ1-1; D is ambiguous. There are 15 residues in the CDR3. V was pared by 8 bases and J by 0 bases, with 16 bases between. CDR1 SGHTA and CDR2 FQGTGA come from the germline V gene. This CDR3 is CASSHPDGMNTEAFF. The CDR3 DNA reads TGTGCCAGCTCACACCCGGACGGGATGAACACTGAAGCTTTCTTT.

This clonotype was counted many times. V is TRBV6-2 or TRBV6-3 and J is TRBJ1-5; a weak D match, TRBD1 (5 bases). The CDR3 is 13 amino acids. CDR1 and CDR2 from the germline V gene are MNHEY and SVGEGT. The V end was cut by 6 bases, the J end by 6 bases, with 12 bases between. The CDR3 sequence: CASRPGLGQPQHF. The CDR3 nucleotides are TGTGCCAGCAGGCCAGGGTTGGGTCAGCCCCAGCATTTT.

A remark on this clonotype: One junction end does not reproduce the germline sequence, and a read error may be involved. The chain links TRBV15 to TRBJ1-6; no reliable D call. The CDR3 is made up of 15 amino acids. Per germline, CDR1 LNHNV and CDR2 YYDKDF (reference sequence). The chain's CDR3 is CATSRDYESNPPLHF. The DNA for the CDR3 is TGTGCCACCAGCAGAGATTATGAAAGTAATCCACCCCTCCACTTT.

This clonotype occurred a few times. The chain uses TRBV12-3 or TRBV12-4 and TRBJ1-2, with D perhaps TRBD1 (5 bases). V shed 1 base and J shed 1 base, with 16 bases lying between them. The CDR3 extends over 17 amino acids. The CDR3: CASSLVGPLISNYGYTF. For the CDR3, the DNA is TGTGCCAGCAGTTTAGTGGGACCCTTAATTAGTAACTATGGCTACACCTTC.

As concerns this clonotype: A read error is possible here, since a much larger clone lies one base away. The chain employs TRBV5-4 and TRBJ2-6, with D perhaps matching TRBD2 (7 bases). The CDR3 extends over 19 amino acids. V was clipped by 4 bases and J by 4 bases, with 24 bases between them. Germline-derived CDR1 and CDR2 are SGHNT and YYREEE (reference sequence). The CDR3 region has the DNA TGTGCCAGCAGCCTCCGGGACGGGGGGCGCAGGAGAGGGGCCAACGTCCTGACTTTC. Translation gives CASSLRDGGRRRGANVLTF.

Ten or more counts support this clonotype. The chain joins TRBV2 to TRBJ2-7; D might be TRBD1 or TRBD2, each matching 6 bases. V shed 4 bases and J shed 8 bases, with 18 bases lying between them. The CDR3 is 14 residues long. Per the germline V gene, CDR1 is SNHLY and CDR2 is FYNNEI. This CDR3 is CASSGLGGTWQQYF. In DNA, the CDR3 is TGTGCCAGCAGTGGGTTAGGGGGGACCTGGCAGCAGTACTTC.

This clonotype occurred many times. V and J are TRBV7-9 and TRBJ1-1, with D hard to call. The germline CDR1 and CDR2 sequences are SEHNR and FQNEAQ (reference sequence). V shed 1 base and J shed 4 bases, with 10 bases lying between them. This CDR3 contains 14 residues. The CDR3 DNA reads as TGTGCCAGCAGCTTAGAGGTGCAAATCACTGAAGCTTTCTTT. It yields the protein CASSLEVQITEAFF.

The chain uses TRBV29-1 and TRBJ2-7, with D perhaps assigned TRBD1 or TRBD2 (7 bases each). In germline, CDR1 is SQVTM, CDR2 ANQGSEA. V lost 7 bases to trimming and J lost 4 bases, with 14 bases between them. This CDR3 contains 12 residues. CDR3 sequence reads: CSGRQGGYEQYF. DNA for the CDR3: TGCAGCGGACGACAGGGAGGGTACGAGCAGTACTTC.

Comments on this clonotype: The conserved phenylalanine or tryptophan is not found at the CDR3 terminus, so this likely reflects a read error. The DNA is left out, because the CDR3 cannot be placed on it with certainty; the CDR3 is given as TCRdb lists it. The chain joins TRBV29-1 to TRBJ2-5; the table's D gene call, TRBD1, was not cross checked with the DNA. CDR1 is SQVTM and CDR2 is ANQGSEA in the germline V gene. Termini included, the CDR3 measures 10 amino acids. CDR3 residues: CSVEDPDHDR.

This clonotype was seen repeatedly, ten times or more. This sequence joins TRBV29-1 and TRBJ1-1; 7 bases match TRBD1. This CDR3 comprises 13 residues. The germline V gene encodes CDR1 SQVTM and CDR2 ANQGSEA. The V segment lost 7 bases and the J segment 5 bases; nucleotides outside the gene matches: 10. This CDR3 is CSAATGLETEAFF. CDR3 DNA: TGCAGCGCCGCGACAGGGCTGGAGACTGAAGCTTTCTTT.

Notes on this clonotype: One end of the junction is discordant with germline, which a read error may explain. The chain uses TRBV10-3 and TRBJ1-6, with no clear D. Germline CDR1 and CDR2: ENHRY and SYGVKD. The CDR3 is made up of 15 amino acids. CDR3 loop: CASSLLTPANSPLHF. The CDR3 DNA reads as TGTGCCAGCAGTTTACTAACGCCGGCAAATTCACCCCTCCACTTT.

This clonotype was detected a few times. The chain is built from TRBV12-3 or TRBV12-4 and TRBJ2-2, with D perhaps TRBD1 or TRBD2 (5 bases each). This CDR3 spans 17 amino acids. Trimming left V 3 bases short and J 4 bases short, with 18 bases between. The CDR3 coding sequence is TGTGCCAGCAGTTTCCTTCCGAGGGGCGAAGGCACCGGGGAGCTGTTTTTT. Translated, it gives CASSFLPRGEGTGELFF.

This clonotype was seen more than once but under ten times. V is TRBV6-5 and J is TRBJ2-5, with D tentatively TRBD1 (5 bases). V was clipped by 2 bases and J by 4 bases, with 11 bases between them. The CDR3 is 14 residues long. Per germline, CDR1 MNHEY and CDR2 SVGAGI. The DNA of the CDR3 is TGTGCCAGCAGTTACCCTCAGGGTGCAGAGACCCAGTACTTC. Translating it yields CASSYPQGAETQYF.

The V call is TRBV7-9, the J call TRBJ1-4, with D tentatively TRBD1 (6 bases). V was clipped by 5 bases and J by 3 bases, with 19 bases between them. The germline V gene has CDR1 SEHNR and CDR2 FQNEAQ (reference sequence). The length of the CDR3 is 17 residues. CDR3 sequence: CASSPKGRDTSNEKLFF. Written as DNA, the CDR3 is TGTGCCAGCAGCCCTAAGGGGCGGGACACCTCTAATGAAAAACTGTTTTTT. The whole variable domain, filled in from reference TRBV7-9 and TRBJ1-4, reads DTGVSQNPRHKITKRGQNVTFRCDPISEHNRLYWYRQTLGQGPEFLTYFQNEAQLEKSRLLSDRFSAERPKGSFSTLEIQRTEQGDSAMYLCASSPKGRDTSNEKLFFGSGTQLSVL.